A single TCR beta chain is shown here with its context. The antigen is unknown. Germline CDR1 is SGHRS and CDR2 is YFSETQ. The CDR3 is 12 residues long. V was shortened by 4 bases and J by 1 base, with 4 bases between the two germline ends. Regarding time point: week 5, during vaccination. One vaccine dose held 300 ug of mutant IDH1 20-mer peptide and came with topical imiquimod. The astrocytomas were IDH1-mutant, ATRX-negative, and WHO grade 3 or 4. This record comes from a study of a mutant IDH1 vaccine in newly diagnosed glioma. Overall study context: Earlier care involved radiotherapy, temozolomide, or both, and the majority received both.

Data came from immunoSEQ multiplex PCR; TCRdb stores just in-frame clones and leaves some out. The table records tens of thousands of clones, around nine tenths of them present only once. The material sequenced was PBMCs, taken from a glioma patient whose treatment included an IDH1 peptide vaccine. This TCR was recovered from a woman in her forties or fifties with glioma. The rearrangement uses TRBV5-1 and TRBJ2-3; D unclear. CDR3 protein: CASSRGTDTQYF. The CDR3 DNA follows: TGCGCCAGCAGCAGGGGCACAGATACGCAGTATTTT.